The 22 T cell receptor beta chains given below trace back to one sample, sequenced in a study of somatic mutations in cytotoxic T cells in rheumatoid arthritis. TCRdb's copy holds only in-frame clones and misses some; the assay was immunoSEQ multiplex PCR. The table lists more than 15,000 clones, 65% to 70% of them singletons, with 15% to 20% in the top ten. Material: CD8+ T cells sorted from blood. The receptor source for this set is an adult with rheumatoid arthritis.

This chain links TRBV9 with TRBJ2-7; 10 bases line up with TRBD2. The CDR3 extends over 17 amino acids. With 0 bases clipped from V and 3 bases from J, the junction kept 9 bases outside the gene matches. Germline CDR1 is SGDLS and CDR2 is YYNGEE. The CDR3, as DNA: TGTGCCAGCAGCGTAGCCCCTATAGCGGGGGGCATCTACGAGCAGTACTTC. Protein sequence: CASSVAPIAGGIYEQYF.

This clone was recorded a few times. This rearrangement joins TRBV29-1 to TRBJ2-1; 7 nucleotides align to TRBD1. V trimming: 4 bases; J trimming: 9 bases; junction bases outside the gene matches: 6. CDR3 length: 12 amino acids. Germline V lookup: CDR1 SQVTM, CDR2 ANQGSEA. Here the CDR3 DNA reads TGCAGCGTTGTCGAGGGGGCCGGTGAGCAGTTCTTC. The encoded protein is CSVVEGAGEQFF.

The chain recombines TRBV15 with TRBJ1-1; weak D call: TRBD1 (5 bases). Germline lookup yields CDR1 LNHNV and CDR2 YYDKDF (reference sequence). This CDR3 has 13 amino acids. V was clipped by 3 bases and J by 1 base, with 6 bases between them. The CDR3 loop reads CATSRGRNTEAFF. CDR3 DNA sequence: TGTGCCACCAGCAGGGGACGGAACACTGAAGCTTTCTTT.

The V gene is TRBV29-1, the J gene TRBJ2-7, with 7 bases fitting TRBD1. CDR1 is SQVTM and CDR2 is ANQGSEA in the germline V gene. This CDR3 contains 13 residues. Trimming took 1 base from V and 6 from J; bases not matched to a gene: 6. The CDR3 region has the DNA TGCAGCGTTGAAGGGACAGGCTCCCTCGAGCAGTACTTC. Its translation: CSVEGTGSLEQYF.

The chain joins TRBV11-3 to TRBJ2-7; D is possibly TRBD2 (6 bases). This CDR3 spans 12 amino acids. CDR1 is SGHNT, CDR2 YENEEA, per germline. V dropped 1 base and J dropped 9 bases, with 10 bases sitting between them. The CDR3 protein is CASSLGGGRQYF. Here the CDR3 DNA reads TGTGCCAGCAGCTTAGGGGGAGGACGGCAGTACTTC.

This clone occurred a few times. This chain connects TRBV5-1 to TRBJ2-7; D remains unclear. The CDR3 loop spans 12 amino acids. The germline V and J ends were trimmed by 0 bases and 5 bases, with 6 bases remaining between them. CDR1 is SGHRS and CDR2 is YFSETQ in the germline V gene. The CDR3 nucleotides read TGCGCCAGCAGCTTGGAGGGCGACGAGCAGTACTTC. This codes for CASSLEGDEQYF.

This clone was counted a few times. This chain links TRBV11-2 with TRBJ2-7, with a weak D call TRBD1 (5 bases). The CDR3 consists of 14 residues. Germline V lookup: CDR1 SGHAT, CDR2 FQNNGV. V was cut by 5 bases and J by 2 bases, with 13 bases left in between. The CDR3 spells CASSLARVTYEQYF. In DNA form, the CDR3 reads TGTGCCAGCAGCCTCGCCAGGGTCACCTACGAGCAGTACTTC. Full variable domain (missing parts from reference TRBV11-2 and TRBJ2-7): EAGVAQSPRYKIIEKRQSVAFWCNPISGHATLYWYQQILGQGPKLLIQFQNNGVVDDSQLPKDRFSAERLKGVDSTLKIQPAKLEDSAVYLCASSLARVTYEQYFGPGTRLTVT.

This rearrangement joins TRBV19 to TRBJ2-2, with 11 nucleotides matching TRBD2. The CDR3 consists of 14 residues. Unmatched junction bases numbered 4, after V lost 7 bases and J lost 6 bases. The germline gives CDR1 LNHDA, CDR2 SQIVND (reference sequence). CDR3 nucleotide sequence: TGTGCCAGTAAAAATAGCGGGGGGGCCGGGGAGCTGTTTTTT. This translates into CASKNSGGAGELFF.

The genes are TRBV13 and TRBJ2-1; D is uncertain. The CDR3 has 11 amino acids. Germline lookup yields CDR1 PRHDT and CDR2 FYEKMQ (reference sequence). The V gene lost 0 bases and the J gene lost 7 bases, with 1 base spanning the gap. CDR3 loop: CASSLGNEQFF. In nucleotides, the CDR3 is TGTGCCAGCAGCTTAGGTAATGAGCAGTTCTTC.

J is TRBJ1-5 and V is TRBV6-1; D gene ambiguous. The V gene's germline CDR1 is MNHNS and CDR2 SASEGT. The CDR3 loop spans 16 amino acids. V lost 2 bases to trimming and J lost 2 bases, with 13 bases between them. This CDR3 reads CASSEIMWRGNQPQHF. In nucleotides, the CDR3 is TGTGCCAGCAGTGAAATCATGTGGAGAGGCAATCAGCCCCAGCATTTT.

This chain uses TRBV20-1 with TRBJ1-4; no firm D call. In germline, CDR1 is DFQATT, CDR2 SNEGSKA (reference sequence). V lost 4 bases, J lost 4 bases, and 4 bases lay in between. This CDR3 comprises 11 residues. CDR3 bases: TGCAGTGCTATTAGTAATGAAAAACTGTTTTTT. Encoded protein: CSAISNEKLFF.

This chain connects TRBV9 to TRBJ2-1; 7 nucleotides agree with TRBD2. The length of the CDR3 is 16 residues. Germline assignment: CDR1 SGDLS and CDR2 YYNGEE. Trimming removed 4 bases from V and 1 base from J; junction bases left unmatched: 8. In nucleotides, the CDR3 is TGTGCCAGCAGCCCCGAGGAGGGAGGGTCCTACAATGAGCAGTTCTTC. This sequence encodes CASSPEEGGSYNEQFF.

This clone has a handful of counts. The chain is built from TRBV25-1 and TRBJ1-2; D is uncertain. CDR1 and CDR2 from the germline V gene are MGHDK and SYGVNS. V lost 4 bases and J lost 0, with 3 bases in between. The CDR3 is 12 amino acids. The CDR3 here is CASSGANYGYTF. In nucleotides, the CDR3 is TGTGCCAGCAGTGGAGCTAACTATGGCTACACCTTC.

The genes are TRBV11-3 and TRBJ2-1; either TRBD1 or TRBD2 may supply D (7 bases each). Germline V lookup: CDR1 SGHNT, CDR2 YENEEA. Trimming cost V 5 bases and J 8 bases, with 22 bases left between them. This CDR3 has 16 residues. This chain's CDR3 is CASSPRQGGSLDEQFF. CDR3 DNA sequence: TGTGCCAGCAGCCCTAGACAGGGAGGGTCGTTGGATGAGCAGTTCTTC.

V and J are TRBV18 and TRBJ1-4, with TRBD1 matching over 7 bases. Unmatched junction bases numbered 5, after V lost 4 bases and J lost 0 bases. The CDR3 consists of 16 residues. Germline assignment: CDR1 KGHSH and CDR2 LQKENI. CDR3 sequence (DNA): TGTGCCAGCTCACTCCCAGGGGGACCAACTAATGAAAAACTGTTTTTT. Its translation: CASSLPGGPTNEKLFF.

V gene TRBV4-3 combines with J gene TRBJ2-1; 10 bases are a match to TRBD1. Trimming at V came to 0 bases and at J to 8 bases, leaving 4 bases not matched to a gene. Germline values: CDR1 LGHNA, CDR2 YSLEER. The CDR3 length is 15 residues. CDR3 in amino acids: CASSQDFDRGHEQFF. DNA of the CDR3: TGCGCCAGCAGCCAAGATTTCGACAGGGGGCATGAGCAGTTCTTC.

The V gene is TRBV27, the J gene TRBJ1-2, with D tentatively TRBD1 (6 bases). V dropped 7 bases and J dropped 7 bases, with 19 bases sitting between them. Germline V gives CDR1 MNHEY, CDR2 SMNVEV (reference sequence). This CDR3 comprises 14 residues. The CDR3 is CASTKHGGGLGYTF. The CDR3 DNA is TGTGCCAGCACCAAACATGGGGGGGGGCTTGGCTACACCTTC.

This clone occurred a few times. The genes are TRBV11-2 and TRBJ2-2; D may match TRBD1 or TRBD2 (5 bases each). This CDR3 has 12 amino acids. The germline CDR1 and CDR2 sequences are SGHAT and FQNNGV. The CDR3 DNA reads TGTACGGGCCGGGGCACAACCGGGGAGCTGTTTTTT. Its protein product is CTGRGTTGELFF.

The chain recombines TRBV27 with TRBJ1-5; D is uncertain. With 3 bases removed from V and 2 bases from J, the gap between germline ends came to 8 bases. There are 14 residues in the CDR3. Germline CDR1 is MNHEY and CDR2 is SMNVEV (reference sequence). CDR3 region: CASSLRSGNQPQHF. In nucleotides, the CDR3 is TGTGCCAGCAGTTTGAGGTCTGGCAATCAGCCCCAGCATTTT.

The CDR3 DNA reads TGTGCCAGCAGCTTATCAGGTTGGACCGGGGAGCTGTTTTTT. It yields the protein CASSLSGWTGELFF. This chain joins TRBV7-8 and TRBJ2-2; no clear D. CDR1 is SGHVS and CDR2 is FQNEAQ in the germline V gene. The CDR3 consists of 14 residues. V lost 2 bases to trimming and J lost 5 bases, with 9 bases between them.

The rearrangement joins TRBV6-6 to TRBJ1-3; D gene unclear. The germline gives CDR1 MNHNY, CDR2 SVGAGI (reference sequence). CDR3 length: 15 residues. V lost 7 bases to trimming and J lost 0 bases, with 13 bases between them. The CDR3 coding sequence is TGTGCCAGCACCCCTCACCCCCTCTCTGGAAACACCATATATTTT. It codes for CASTPHPLSGNTIYF.

The chain combines TRBV2 with TRBJ1-6; the D is unclear. The CDR3 extends over 16 amino acids. Looked up from germline, CDR1 is SNHLY and CDR2 is FYNNEI. Trimming pared 5 bases from V and 0 bases from J, leaving 11 bases between. The CDR3 sequence: CASSFREGSYNSPLHF. In DNA form, the CDR3 reads TGTGCCAGCAGTTTTAGGGAGGGCTCCTATAATTCACCCCTCCACTTT.